This T cell receptor beta chain stems from a study of OX40 agonist ivuxolimab in advanced cancers. Study as a whole: Patients were treated with intravenous ivuxolimab, dosed at 0.01 to 10 mg/kg and infused every 2 weeks.

The cohort excluded patients with autoimmune disease history or systemic immunosuppression. Assay: immunoSEQ multiplex PCR; the TCRdb copy retains only in-frame clones and omits some. Altogether more than 45,000 clones are present, around 87% being singletons, with the ten largest covering under 2.5%. Trimming at V came to 4 bases and at J to 1 base, leaving 6 bases not matched to a gene. The CDR3 totals 18 residues. CDR1 is LNHDA and CDR2 is SQIVND in the germline V gene (reference sequence). The chain couples TRBV19 to TRBJ2-4, with TRBD2 matching 14 bases. The TCR comes from an adult with an advanced solid tumor such as melanoma, head and neck, liver or kidney cancer. The specimen was CD4+ or CD8+ T cells sorted from blood, collected in a trial of the OX40 agonist ivuxolimab. The CDR3 nucleotides read TGTGCCAGTAGTAAGGGACTAGCGGGAGCGACGGCCAAAAACATTCAGTACTTC. Protein: CASSKGLAGATAKNIQYF.